The 31 T cell receptor beta chains below come from one sample, sequenced in a study of tumor-infiltrating lymphocytes in oesophageal squamous cell carcinoma. TCRdb independently ran MiXCR on the PCR reads; one entry per CDR3 protein. The sample includes some 25,000 distinct CDR3 sequences, about two fifths of them seen just once. Sequencing was done on a sample of esophageal tumor tissue. All receptors come from a male donor with esophageal squamous cell carcinoma.

In this sample, this clonotype is medium-sized. The genes are TRBV7-2 and TRBJ2-7; 15 nucleotides agree with TRBD2. The junction had 4 bases not matched to a gene; V was cut back by 3 bases and J by 4 bases. CDR1 and CDR2 from the germline V gene are SGHTA and FQGNSA. The CDR3 length is 16 residues. CDR3 sequence (DNA): TGTGCCAGCAGCTTCGGACTAGCGGGAGGGGGGTACGAGCAGTACTTC. Translated: CASSFGLAGGGYEQYF. Full variable domain (outside the CDR3, taken from reference TRBV7-2 and TRBJ2-7): GAGVSQSPSNKVTEKGKDVELRCDPISGHTALYWYRQSLGQGLEFLIYFQGNSAPDKSGLPSDRFSAERTGGSVSTLTIQRTQQEDSAVYLCASSFGLAGGGYEQYFGPGTRLTVT.

In its sample, this clonotype is medium-sized (0.01 to 0.1%). The V and J genes are TRBV12-3 or TRBV12-4 and TRBJ2-5; no clear D. This CDR3 comprises 10 residues. V was pared by 8 bases and J by 4 bases, with 5 bases between. CDR3 loop: CASSGETQYF. The DNA of the CDR3 is TGTGCCAGCTCGGGAGAGACCCAGTACTTC.

The sample holds many counts of this clonotype. This chain joins TRBV7-2 and TRBJ1-2; D remains unclear. The CDR3 has 15 residues. Looked up from germline, CDR1 is SGHTA and CDR2 is FQGNSA. The V gene lost 5 bases and the J gene lost 3 bases, with 16 bases spanning the gap. CDR3 in amino acids: CASSVGQITDYGYTF. The CDR3 DNA sequence: TGTGCCAGCAGCGTCGGGCAGATAACGGACTATGGCTACACCTTC. Drawing the rest from reference TRBV7-2 and TRBJ1-2, the complete variable domain is GAGVSQSPSNKVTEKGKDVELRCDPISGHTALYWYRQSLGQGLEFLIYFQGNSAPDKSGLPSDRFSAERTGGSVSTLTIQRTQQEDSAVYLCASSVGQITDYGYTFGSGTRLTVV.

Regarding this clonotype: A junction end diverges from the germline sequence, so it may reflect a read error. The genes are TRBV7-6 and TRBJ2-1, with TRBD2 as a possible D gene (6 bases). There are 13 residues in the CDR3. Germline V lookup: CDR1 SGHVS, CDR2 FNYEAQ. CDR3 amino acids: CASSRDLYNEQFF. As DNA, the CDR3 is TGTGCTAGCAGCAGGGACTTATACAATGAGCAGTTCTTC. The full variable domain, with the rest looked up from reference TRBV7-6 and TRBJ2-1, is GAGVSQSPRYKVTKRGQDVALRCDPISGHVSLYWYRQALGQGPEFLTYFNYEAQQDKSGLPNDRFSAERPEGSISTLTIQRTEQRDSAMYRCASSRDLYNEQFFGPGTRLTVL.

This clonotype has at least ten counts. This chain connects TRBV7-3 to TRBJ2-5; TRBD2 matches at 11 bases. Germline V gives CDR1 SGHTA, CDR2 FQGTGA. With V trimmed by 3 bases and J by 11 bases, 11 bases remained unmatched. The length of the CDR3 is 15 residues. This CDR3 reads CASSFRLAGYNEQYF. The CDR3 DNA follows: TGTGCCAGCAGCTTCCGACTAGCGGGGTACAATGAGCAGTACTTC.

The V call is TRBV5-1, the J call TRBJ2-7; 8 nucleotides line up with TRBD1. V lost 4 bases, J lost 2 bases, and 11 bases stayed unmatched. The CDR3 totals 16 residues. Germline CDR1 SGHRS, CDR2 YFSETQ. As DNA, the CDR3 is TGCGCCAGCAGCGCCTCAGGGACAGGCTTAACCTACGAGCAGTACTTC. Translating gives CASSASGTGLTYEQYF.

As concerns this clonotype: Relative to the germline gene, one junction end is altered; a read error may explain this. This chain uses TRBV5-3 with TRBJ2-3; D possibly uses TRBD1 or TRBD2 (7 bases each). The DNA matches TRBJ2-1 better at its end, which makes the J call doubtful. TRBV5-3 is marked as an open reading frame, function uncertain. CDR3 length equals 15 residues. CDR3 bases: TGTGCCAGCAGCTTGGGAGGGGGCCAATACAATGAGCAGTTCTTC. It is translated as CASSLGGGQYNEQFF.

This clonotype was seen at least ten times. The rearrangement links TRBV28 to TRBJ1-2, with unresolved D. This CDR3 has 12 amino acids. V lost 4 bases, J lost 4 bases, and 7 bases lay in between. The germline V gene encodes CDR1 MDHEN and CDR2 SYDVKM. CDR3 loop: CASSSNVYGYTF. The CDR3 DNA is TGTGCCAGCAGTTCCAACGTCTATGGCTACACCTTC.

The chain joins TRBV7-8 to TRBJ2-3; D remains unclear. The better agreement between TRBJ2-5 and the DNA end casts doubt on the J call. Germline CDR1 and CDR2: SGHVS and FQNEAQ. This CDR3 has 13 residues. The CDR3 sequence is CASSLANGETQYF. The CDR3 DNA reads TGTGCCAGCAGCTTAGCGAATGGAGAGACCCAGTACTTC.

By share, this clonotype counts as medium-sized (0.01 to 0.1%). The rearrangement uses TRBV12-3 or TRBV12-4 and TRBJ2-2; 8 nucleotides match TRBD1. The V gene end was trimmed by 4 bases and the J gene end by 0 bases; junction bases not matched to a gene: 7. This CDR3 comprises 17 residues. CDR3 sequence (DNA): TGTGCCAGCAGTTCGGGACAGGTTCCCGCGAACACCGGGGAGCTGTTTTTT. Its protein is CASSSGQVPANTGELFF.

This clonotype has a handful of counts. The chain uses TRBV7-6 and TRBJ2-1, with 14 bases fitting TRBD2. The length of the CDR3 is 19 residues. From germline, CDR1 is SGHVS and CDR2 FNYEAQ. The ends lost 3 bases at V and 0 bases at J; junction bases unmatched: 7. As DNA, the CDR3 is TGTGCCAGCAGCTTCCGGACCGGGACTAGCGGGAGCTCCTACAATGAGCAGTTCTTC. It encodes CASSFRTGTSGSSYNEQFF.

The V and J genes are TRBV5-6 and TRBJ2-6; unclear D gene. Per germline, CDR1 SGHDT and CDR2 YYEEEE. Trimming removed 2 bases at V and 0 bases at J, with 6 bases between. The CDR3 has 15 residues. CDR3 bases: TGTGCCAGCAGCTTTAAGAGCTCTGGGGCCAACGTCCTGACTTTC. Protein product: CASSFKSSGANVLTF.

This clonotype was detected only a few times. The rearrangement links TRBV10-1 to TRBJ2-7; TRBD2 matches 13 bases. The DNA matches TRBJ2-1 better at its end, which makes the J call doubtful. The CDR3 consists of 16 residues. Per germline, CDR1 WNHNN and CDR2 SYGVQD (reference sequence). CDR3 protein: CATGTSGTSLLGEQFF. Here the CDR3 DNA reads TGCGCCACCGGGACTAGCGGGACGAGTCTCCTAGGTGAGCAGTTCTTC.

The sample holds many counts of this clonotype. The rearrangement joins TRBV5-8 to TRBJ2-2; 12 bases map to TRBD2. V lost 5 bases to trimming and J lost 3 bases; unmatched junction nucleotides: 2. Germline assignment: CDR1 SGHTS and CDR2 YDEGEE. There are 15 residues in the CDR3. CDR3 protein: CASSRLAGDTGELFF. The CDR3 DNA reads TGTGCCAGCAGTCGACTAGCGGGGGACACCGGGGAGCTGTTTTTT.

The table lists this clonotype with many counts. The chain employs TRBV12-3 or TRBV12-4 and TRBJ2-7, with unresolved D. The CDR3 covers 12 residues. V was pared by 5 bases and J by 12 bases, with 17 bases between. In nucleotides, the CDR3 is TGTGCCAGCAGTCTCCAAACACAAGCTCGGTACTTC. Encoded protein: CASSLQTQARYF.

This clonotype was picked up many times. The rearrangement uses TRBV6-1 and TRBJ1-3, with 11 bases aligning to TRBD1. J was trimmed by 5 bases and V by 8 bases; bases with no gene match: 5. Per germline, CDR1 MNHNS and CDR2 SASEGT. The CDR3 extends over 14 amino acids. CDR3 nucleotide sequence: TGTGCCAGCCTAAAGGACAGGGGGCGAAACACCATATATTTT. Its translation is CASLKDRGRNTIYF.

The V call is TRBV14, the J call TRBJ2-7; no firm D call. The assigned J gene may be wrong: the sequence end matches TRBJ2-1 better. Germline CDR1 is SGHDN and CDR2 is FVKESK. CDR3 length equals 15 residues. The CDR3 is CASSQDGFSRHEQFF. In nucleotides, the CDR3 is TGTGCCAGCAGCCAAGATGGTTTTAGCAGACATGAGCAGTTCTTC.

In its sample, this clonotype was seen many times. The chain employs TRBV4-2 and TRBJ1-4, with a tentative D call TRBD1 (5 bases). CDR3 length: 16 amino acids. V lost 0 bases and J 5 bases, leaving 13 bases between the germline ends. Germline CDR1 is LGHNA and CDR2 is YNFKEQ. The chain's CDR3 is CASSQDRGGTNEKLFF. The CDR3 DNA is TGTGCCAGCAGCCAAGATCGTGGAGGGACCAATGAAAAACTGTTTTTT.

The J gene is TRBJ2-7, the V gene TRBV11-2; TRBD1 agrees at 8 bases. Trimming removed 5 bases from V and 10 bases from J; junction bases left unmatched: 16. CDR1 and CDR2 from the germline V gene are SGHAT and FQNNGV. This CDR3 region has 15 residues. Here the CDR3 reads CASSPRTGTFQTQYF. The CDR3, as DNA: TGTGCCAGCAGCCCTCGGACAGGGACCTTCCAAACCCAGTACTTC.

This clonotype was seen many times. This chain connects TRBV14 to TRBJ1-1; maybe TRBD1 (6 bases). The germline V gene has CDR1 SGHDN and CDR2 FVKESK. Deletions cut 5 bases from V and 3 bases from J, with 13 bases between. The CDR3 contains 14 residues. CDR3 sequence reads: CASSKGGGDTEAFF. Written as DNA, the CDR3 is TGTGCCAGCAGCAAAGGGGGTGGAGACACTGAAGCTTTCTTT.

This clonotype was recorded many times. The chain employs TRBV5-4 and TRBJ2-1; D is perhaps TRBD2 (5 bases). Germline V lookup: CDR1 SGHNT, CDR2 YYREEE (reference sequence). The CDR3 runs to 15 residues. Trimming shortened V by 4 bases and J by 0 bases, and 11 bases separated the two germline ends. In DNA form, the CDR3 reads TGTGCCAGCAGCAAGGACTCTAGCTCCTACAATGAGCAGTTCTTC. This gives the protein CASSKDSSSYNEQFF.

The J gene is TRBJ2-1, the V gene TRBV7-6; weak D call: TRBD2 (6 bases). CDR3 size: 14 residues. V dropped 5 bases and J dropped 7 bases, with 15 bases sitting between them. CDR1 SGHVS and CDR2 FNYEAQ come from the germline V gene. As DNA, the CDR3 is TGTGCCAGCAGCGATTGGAGAGCGGGTAATGAGCAGTTCTTC. It encodes CASSDWRAGNEQFF.

With respect to this clonotype: The CDR3 carries no conserved terminal phenylalanine or tryptophan, so it likely arises from a read error. The DNA is left out, because the CDR3 cannot be placed on it with certainty; the CDR3 is given as TCRdb lists it. The chain employs TRBV4-1 and TRBJ2-1; the table's D call TRBD1 went unverified against the DNA. Per the germline V gene, CDR1 is MGHRA and CDR2 is YSYEKL. The CDR3 is 18 amino acids in total, end residues counted. The CDR3 spells CASSQVIGTGGYGYTFGS.

This clonotype was recorded a few times. The missing conserved phenylalanine or tryptophan at the end of this CDR3 makes a read error likely. The DNA is omitted, as the CDR3 cannot be located on it reliably, and the CDR3 follows TCRdb's listing. The V call is TRBV24-1, the J call TRBJ2-7; the DNA was not used to check the table's D call, TRBD2. A total of 11 residues make up the CDR3, ends included. CDR1 and CDR2 (germline): KGHDR, SFDVKD. The CDR3 loop reads CATSDLSLTAG.

With respect to this clonotype: An end of the junction differs from the germline gene, which may be a read error. The rearrangement links TRBV7-9 to TRBJ2-5, with 10 bases matching TRBD2. CDR1 and CDR2 (germline): SEHNR, FQNEAQ (reference sequence). The CDR3 has 15 residues. The CDR3 sequence is CASSLAGGLSETQYF. In DNA, the CDR3 is TGTGCTAGCAGCTTAGCGGGGGGCCTGTCAGAGACCCAGTACTTC.

V and J are TRBV7-2 and TRBJ2-6; 7 bases fit TRBD1. Germline CDR1 is SGHTA and CDR2 is FQGNSA. Trimming removed 6 bases from V and 0 bases from J; junction bases left unmatched: 2. The CDR3 is made up of 15 amino acids. The CDR3 coding sequence is TGTGCCAGCAGTACAGGGGACTCTGGGGCCAACGTCCTGACTTTC. Its translation: CASSTGDSGANVLTF.

This clonotype has a count of ten or more. J is TRBJ2-2 and V is TRBV5-1; unclear D gene. The length of the CDR3 is 14 residues. The V end lost 1 base, the J end lost 3 bases, and 7 bases lay between the germline ends. Germline V lookup: CDR1 SGHRS, CDR2 YFSETQ. The CDR3 sequence: CASSLFSDTGELFF. CDR3 DNA: TGCGCCAGCAGCTTGTTCAGCGACACCGGGGAGCTGTTTTTT.

Ten or more counts support this clonotype. This CDR3 fails to terminate in the conserved phenylalanine or tryptophan, so it likely reflects a read error. The limits of the CDR3 on the DNA are not certain, so only TCRdb's listed CDR3 is given. The chain employs TRBV6-1 and TRBJ2-1; no check of the table's D call, TRBD2, against the DNA was made. Germline loops: CDR1 MNHNS, CDR2 SASEGT. Counting both end residues, the CDR3 totals 8 amino acids. The chain's CDR3 is CASSSLAG.

Many counts were recorded for this clonotype. A junction end diverges from the germline sequence, so it may reflect a read error. The chain recombines TRBV7-7 with TRBJ2-3; possibly TRBD2 for D (5 bases). The CDR3 runs to 13 residues. Germline V gene lookup returns CDR1 SSHAT and CDR2 FNYEAQ (reference sequence). The CDR3: CASSPQSSGELYF. The CDR3 bases are TGTGCTAGCAGCCCACAGTCATCCGGGGAGCTGTATTTT.

The CDR3 nucleotides read TGTGCCACCGTCTTTCCCGGGACAGATTCTTACGAGCAGTACTTC. Its protein is CATVFPGTDSYEQYF. The rearrangement joins TRBV10-3 to TRBJ2-3; 7 bases align to TRBD1. The last part of the DNA fits TRBJ2-7 better; the J call may be wrong. CDR3 size: 15 residues. Germline V gene lookup returns CDR1 ENHRY and CDR2 SYGVKD.

V and J are TRBV6-1 and TRBJ2-5; maybe TRBD1 (5 bases). This CDR3 spans 13 amino acids. Germline assignment: CDR1 MNHNS and CDR2 SASEGT. Trimming left V 4 bases short and J 2 bases short, with 8 bases between. CDR3 DNA: TGTGCCAGCAGTGGACAGTCACAAGAGACCCAGTACTTC. It encodes CASSGQSQETQYF.